This is a list of T cell receptor beta chains from one sample in a study of shared clonotypes between healthy human individuals. Sequencing was performed with immunoSEQ multiplex PCR; in TCRdb, only in-frame clones are kept and a portion is missing. The sample includes approximately 1,500,000 clones, approximately 98% of them seen just once. The sequencing input was naive CD4+ T cells sorted from blood. Receptors were obtained from a young man in good health. Each CDR3 is given with its conserved first and last residue. D genes are given only for firm matches. Expanded clones get a size class; other rows say once, few or many, or leave the size out.

v_gene: TRBV30; abundance: -; j_gene: TRBJ1-5; d_gene: -; len: 14; CDR3nt: TGTGCCTGGAGCGCCGAAAGGGTGAGGCAGCCCCAGCATTTT; CDR3aa: CAWSAERVRQPQHF
v_gene: TRBV18; abundance: -; j_gene: TRBJ1-1; d_gene: TRBD1; len: 14; CDR3nt: TGTGCCAGTCGGGGGACAGGTATGAACACTGAAGCTTTCTTT; CDR3aa: CASRGTGMNTEAFF
v_gene: TRBV19; abundance: once; j_gene: TRBJ2-3; d_gene: TRBD1; len: 15; CDR3nt: TGTGCCAGTAGTCTGCGACAGGGGGGCACAGATACGCAGTATTTT; CDR3aa: CASSLRQGGTDTQYF
v_gene: TRBV11-3; abundance: -; j_gene: TRBJ2-1; d_gene: TRBD2; len: 15; CDR3nt: TGTGCCAGCAGCTTAGAGGCGGGAGGGTCGAATGAGCAGTTCTTC; CDR3aa: CASSLEAGGSNEQFF
v_gene: TRBV6-6; abundance: -; j_gene: TRBJ2-7; d_gene: TRBD1; len: 13; CDR3nt: TGTGCCAGCAGACCGACAGGGTTCAACGAGCAGTACTTC; CDR3aa: CASRPTGFNEQYF
v_gene: TRBV5-1; abundance: -; j_gene: TRBJ2-3; d_gene: -; len: 15; CDR3nt: TGCGCCAGCAGCTTGGTGGCAGGGCGTGCAGATACGCAGTATTTT; CDR3aa: CASSLVAGRADTQYF
v_gene: TRBV28; abundance: -; j_gene: TRBJ1-1; d_gene: -; len: 12; CDR3nt: TGTGCCAGCAGTTTCGGGGGCCCTGAAGCTTTCTTT; CDR3aa: CASSFGGPEAFF
v_gene: TRBV15; abundance: -; j_gene: TRBJ2-5; d_gene: -; len: 15; CDR3nt: TGTGCCACCAGCAGAGGAGAAGGGGCTGAGGAGACCCAGTACTTC; CDR3aa: CATSRGEGAEETQYF
v_gene: TRBV14; abundance: -; j_gene: TRBJ2-1; d_gene: TRBD2; len: 15; CDR3nt: TGTGCCAGCAGATTCGCACTAGCGAGGTACAATGAGCAGTTCTTC; CDR3aa: CASRFALARYNEQFF
v_gene: TRBV18; abundance: -; j_gene: TRBJ2-7; d_gene: -; len: 12; CDR3nt: TGTGCCAGCTCACCCTCGGAGGGGGAGCAGTACTTC; CDR3aa: CASSPSEGEQYF
v_gene: TRBV27; abundance: -; j_gene: TRBJ2-1; d_gene: -; len: 15; CDR3nt: TGTGCCAGCAGTTTCAGCCGAGGGGACTACAATGAGCAGTTCTTC; CDR3aa: CASSFSRGDYNEQFF
v_gene: TRBV5-1; abundance: -; j_gene: TRBJ2-5; d_gene: -; len: 16; CDR3nt: TGCGCCAGCAGCTTGTTGGTGGCAGCAACCGAAGAGACCCAGTACTTC; CDR3aa: CASSLLVAATEETQYF
v_gene: TRBV5-1; abundance: -; j_gene: TRBJ2-5; d_gene: -; len: 16; CDR3nt: TGCGCCAGCAGCTTGGGCGGAGGGACAGAGCAAGAGACCCAGTACTTC; CDR3aa: CASSLGGGTEQETQYF
v_gene: TRBV6-4; abundance: -; j_gene: TRBJ2-7; d_gene: TRBD2; len: 18; CDR3nt: TGTGCCAGCAGTGACTCGGGTAGCGGGAGGACTTCTTCCTACGAGCAGTACTTC; CDR3aa: CASSDSGSGRTSSYEQYF
v_gene: TRBV7-9; abundance: -; j_gene: TRBJ1-5; d_gene: -; len: 13; CDR3nt: TGTGCCAGCAGCTTAGCAGTAGGTCAGCCCCAGCATTTT; CDR3aa: CASSLAVGQPQHF
v_gene: TRBV7-6; abundance: -; j_gene: TRBJ1-5; d_gene: -; len: 16; CDR3nt: TGTGCCAGCAGCCCCGAGGCTCGTGGGCCCAATCAGCCCCAGCATTTT; CDR3aa: CASSPEARGPNQPQHF
v_gene: TRBV7-9; abundance: -; j_gene: TRBJ1-5; d_gene: -; len: 14; CDR3nt: TGTGCCAGCAGCACGACAGGCCTCAATCAGCCCCAGCATTTT; CDR3aa: CASSTTGLNQPQHF
v_gene: TRBV4-3; abundance: -; j_gene: TRBJ2-3; d_gene: TRBD2; len: 18; CDR3nt: TGCGCCAGCAGCGGACTAGCGGGAGGGGGTATGAGGACAGATACGCAGTATTTT; CDR3aa: CASSGLAGGGMRTDTQYF
v_gene: TRBV5-4; abundance: -; j_gene: TRBJ2-7; d_gene: -; len: 13; CDR3nt: TGTGCCAGCAGCTTGGGACACTCCTACGAGCAGTACTTC; CDR3aa: CASSLGHSYEQYF
v_gene: TRBV7-9; abundance: -; j_gene: TRBJ2-3; d_gene: TRBD1; len: 16; CDR3nt: TGTGCCAGCAGACTAGGGTCGGACAGGGGGCAGGCTACGCAGTATTTT; CDR3aa: CASRLGSDRGQATQYF
v_gene: TRBV27; abundance: -; j_gene: TRBJ2-6; d_gene: -; len: 15; CDR3nt: TGTGCCACACCGACCCCACAGGCTGGGGCCAACGTCCTGACTTTC; CDR3aa: CATPTPQAGANVLTF
v_gene: TRBV6-5; abundance: -; j_gene: TRBJ2-7; d_gene: -; len: 14; CDR3nt: TGTGCCAGCAGTTTCGACGGGACGACCTACGAGCAGTACTTC; CDR3aa: CASSFDGTTYEQYF
v_gene: TRBV4-2; abundance: once; j_gene: TRBJ2-3; d_gene: TRBD2; len: 16; CDR3nt: TGTGCCAGCAGCCAAGAGGCTAGCGGGGTCACAGATACGCAGTATTTT; CDR3aa: CASSQEASGVTDTQYF
v_gene: TRBV9; abundance: -; j_gene: TRBJ1-3; d_gene: -; len: 16; CDR3nt: TGTGCCAGCAGCGTAGAATACCGGGGGCAGGGAAACACCATATATTTT; CDR3aa: CASSVEYRGQGNTIYF
v_gene: TRBV30; abundance: -; j_gene: TRBJ2-3; d_gene: TRBD2; len: 16; CDR3nt: TGTGCCTGGACCCGGACTAGCGGGAGCACCACAGATACGCAGTATTTT; CDR3aa: CAWTRTSGSTTDTQYF
v_gene: TRBV19; abundance: -; j_gene: TRBJ1-1; d_gene: TRBD1; len: 15; CDR3nt: TGTGCCAGTAGTGTCCGACAGGGGGCGCGCACTGAAGCTTTCTTT; CDR3aa: CASSVRQGARTEAFF
v_gene: TRBV5-1; abundance: -; j_gene: TRBJ2-7; d_gene: -; len: 13; CDR3nt: TGCGCCAGCAGTCTACAGGCGAACTACGAGCAGTACTTC; CDR3aa: CASSLQANYEQYF
v_gene: TRBV18; abundance: -; j_gene: TRBJ2-6; d_gene: -; len: 16; CDR3nt: TGTGCCAGCTCACCACCCCACGCGGCTGGGGCCAACGTCCTGACTTTC; CDR3aa: CASSPPHAAGANVLTF
v_gene: TRBV6-6; abundance: -; j_gene: TRBJ2-7; d_gene: -; len: 12; CDR3nt: TGTGCCAGCAGCTTCCAAGTGGGCGAGCAGTACTTC; CDR3aa: CASSFQVGEQYF
v_gene: TRBV2; abundance: -; j_gene: TRBJ1-2; d_gene: -; len: 14; CDR3nt: TGTGCCAGCAGTGAAGAAGGCCAGGGACGCGGCTACACCTTC; CDR3aa: CASSEEGQGRGYTF
v_gene: TRBV5-1; abundance: -; j_gene: TRBJ2-3; d_gene: -; len: 16; CDR3nt: TGCGCCAGCAGCTTAGCGGGACAGACATACACAGATACGCAGTATTTT; CDR3aa: CASSLAGQTYTDTQYF
v_gene: TRBV5-1; abundance: -; j_gene: TRBJ2-1; d_gene: TRBD1; len: 15; CDR3nt: TGCGCCAGCAGCAAAACCGGGACAGCATACAATGAGCAGTTCTTC; CDR3aa: CASSKTGTAYNEQFF
v_gene: TRBV27; abundance: once; j_gene: TRBJ2-1; d_gene: TRBD2; len: 19; CDR3nt: TGTGCCAGCACGTCATCTCTAGCGGGAGCCCTATTCCCCTTCAATGAGCAGTTCTTC; CDR3aa: CASTSSLAGALFPFNEQFF
v_gene: TRBV27; abundance: -; j_gene: TRBJ2-3; d_gene: -; len: 16; CDR3nt: TGTGCCAGCAGTACGAGGGACCGAACCCTCACAGATACGCAGTATTTT; CDR3aa: CASSTRDRTLTDTQYF
v_gene: TRBV6-5; abundance: once; j_gene: TRBJ1-2; d_gene: TRBD1; len: 13; CDR3nt: TGTGCCAGCAGCTTGACAGGGGGATATGGCTACACCTTC; CDR3aa: CASSLTGGYGYTF
v_gene: TRBV15; abundance: -; j_gene: TRBJ2-1; d_gene: TRBD2; len: 15; CDR3nt: TGTGCCATCTCCGCGGGAGGGGGGTCCTACAATGAGCAGTTCTTC; CDR3aa: CAISAGGGSYNEQFF
v_gene: TRBV5-1; abundance: -; j_gene: TRBJ2-3; d_gene: TRBD2; len: 15; CDR3nt: TGCGCCAGCAGCATCGGGGGGGACAGCACAGATACGCAGTATTTT; CDR3aa: CASSIGGDSTDTQYF
v_gene: TRBV4-2; abundance: -; j_gene: TRBJ2-7; d_gene: -; len: 16; CDR3nt: TGTGCCAGCAGCCAGACCTCGGAAAGGGATTACTACGAGCAGTACTTC; CDR3aa: CASSQTSERDYYEQYF
v_gene: TRBV5-4; abundance: once; j_gene: TRBJ2-5; d_gene: -; len: 13; CDR3nt: TGTGCCAGCAGCAATAAGTCGCAAGAGACCCAGTACTTC; CDR3aa: CASSNKSQETQYF
v_gene: TRBV7-8; abundance: once; j_gene: TRBJ2-5; d_gene: -; len: 18; CDR3nt: TGTGCCAGCAGCTTAGGCTTGGTTGGACAAGGAGCCCAAGAGACCCAGTACTTC; CDR3aa: CASSLGLVGQGAQETQYF
v_gene: TRBV29-1; abundance: -; j_gene: TRBJ2-5; d_gene: -; len: 13; CDR3nt: TGCAGCGTTGAAGGGGGAATTCAAGAGACCCAGTACTTC; CDR3aa: CSVEGGIQETQYF
v_gene: TRBV5-1; abundance: -; j_gene: TRBJ2-3; d_gene: TRBD2; len: 17; CDR3nt: TGCGCCAGCAGCTTTGGGACTAGCGGGAGCAGCGCAGATACGCAGTATTTT; CDR3aa: CASSFGTSGSSADTQYF
v_gene: TRBV18; abundance: -; j_gene: TRBJ1-2; d_gene: -; len: 12; CDR3nt: TGTGCCAGCTCACCAGGGGGCTATGGCTACACCTTC; CDR3aa: CASSPGGYGYTF
v_gene: TRBV29-1; abundance: -; j_gene: TRBJ2-3; d_gene: TRBD1; len: 14; CDR3nt: TGCAGCATGGGACAGGGGACATCCACAGATACGCAGTATTTT; CDR3aa: CSMGQGTSTDTQYF
v_gene: TRBV11-1; abundance: once; j_gene: TRBJ2-7; d_gene: TRBD2; len: 14; CDR3nt: TGTGCCAGCAGCTTACTAGCGGCCCCCTACGAGCAGTACTTC; CDR3aa: CASSLLAAPYEQYF
v_gene: TRBV6-4; abundance: -; j_gene: TRBJ1-5; d_gene: -; len: 13; CDR3nt: TGTGCCAGCAGCCAGGACCGCAATCAGCCCCAGCATTTT; CDR3aa: CASSQDRNQPQHF
v_gene: TRBV4-3; abundance: -; j_gene: TRBJ2-5; d_gene: -; len: 14; CDR3nt: TGCGCCAGCAGCCAAGCGGGCAGGAAAGAGACCCAGTACTTC; CDR3aa: CASSQAGRKETQYF
v_gene: TRBV7-2; abundance: -; j_gene: TRBJ1-2; d_gene: -; len: 12; CDR3nt: TGTGCCAGCAGCTCAGGCGCAGTCGGCTACACCTTC; CDR3aa: CASSSGAVGYTF